This T cell receptor (beta chain) was obtained from a study of cytomegalovirus exposure and HLA in healthy donors. Study-level background: Of all 400 or so donors who were genotyped, 75% to 90% belonged to the Caucasian-associated ancestry cluster.

Overall study findings and caveats: The study listed some 160 cytomegalovirus-associated TCR beta chains.

V was shortened by 0 bases and J by 3 bases, with 9 bases between the two germline ends. Germline values: CDR1 SGHNT, CDR2 YYREEE (reference sequence). The CDR3 sequence is 14 residues long. Regarding this clone: Its antigen is unidentified.

PCR employed 60 Vbeta and 13 Jbeta primers. TCRdb keeps only in-frame clones here, not all; method: immunoSEQ multiplex PCR. The sample has about 190,000 clones; about 86% are singletons. The receptor was derived from a woman aged 18 to 35 in good health and CMV-seropositive. Sequencing was carried out using PBMCs. The chain carries TRBV5-4 and TRBJ2-5; tentative D call: TRBD1 (5 bases). The CDR3 loop reads CASSLDPGKETQYF. The CDR3 nucleotides read TGTGCCAGCAGCTTGGATCCAGGGAAAGAGACCCAGTACTTC.